What follows are 25 T cell receptor beta chains derived from one specimen sequenced in a study of CD8+CD57+ T cells in acquired aplastic anemia. Using genomic DNA as the template, TCR beta VDJ and CDR3 profiling was carried out. TCRdb fed the reads into MiXCR, producing one record per CDR3 protein. Counted here are about 210,000 distinct CDR3 sequences, roughly 35% occurring once; the ten biggest clones make up 0.9% to 1.2%. The material sequenced was sorted CD4+, CD8+, or CD8+CD57+ T cells (not recorded which) from PBMCs. Receptors originate from a human donor in good health, serving as a control.

To note about this clonotype: With a much larger clone just one base away, this may be a read error. The J gene is TRBJ1-5, the V gene TRBV20-1, with TRBD1 matching over 8 bases. The germline CDR1 and CDR2 sequences are DFQATT and SNEGSKA (reference sequence). The CDR3 totals 16 residues. CDR3 residues: CSARDRRTGHNQPQRF. The DNA of the CDR3 is TGCAGTGCTAGAGATCGCAGGACAGGGCATAATCAGCCCCAGCGTTTT.

This clonotype has at least ten counts. The chain carries TRBV20-1 and TRBJ2-7; weak D call: TRBD2 (5 bases). Trimming removed 3 bases from V and 1 base from J, with 10 bases in between. The CDR3 consists of 13 residues. Germline CDR1 is DFQATT and CDR2 is SNEGSKA (reference sequence). The CDR3 here is CSASRPGSYEQYF. CDR3 coding DNA: TGCAGTGCTAGTCGACCGGGGTCCTACGAGCAGTACTTC.

This clonotype has at least ten counts. The V call is TRBV5-1, the J call TRBJ2-3; no clear D gene. The CDR3 has 11 amino acids. In germline, CDR1 is SGHRS, CDR2 YFSETQ. The ends were cut back, 5 bases at V and 3 bases at J, with 4 bases in the middle. This CDR3 reads CASRLTDTQYF. The CDR3 bases are TGCGCCAGCAGGTTGACAGATACGCAGTATTTT.

This clonotype was detected a few times. This chain links TRBV20-1 with TRBJ1-5, with D perhaps matching TRBD1 (5 bases). The V end lost 0 bases, the J end lost 6 bases, and 18 bases lay between the germline ends. Germline CDR1 reads DFQATT; CDR2 reads SNEGSKA (reference sequence). The CDR3 runs to 16 residues. CDR3 loop: CSARDTRHGGGQPQHF. The CDR3 DNA is TGCAGTGCTAGAGATACTCGACATGGGGGGGGTCAGCCCCAGCATTTT.

This clonotype was found many times. The rearrangement joins TRBV7-9 to TRBJ1-4, with a tentative D call TRBD1 (5 bases). CDR3 size: 14 residues. The V gene's germline CDR1 is SEHNR and CDR2 FQNEAQ (reference sequence). With 1 base removed from V and 7 bases from J, the gap between germline ends came to 10 bases. CDR3 amino acids: CASSLGAGAEKLFF. The CDR3 coding sequence is TGTGCCAGCAGCTTAGGAGCTGGGGCTGAAAAACTGTTTTTT.

This clonotype was found a few times. J is TRBJ1-2 and V is TRBV25-1; D gene unclear. V was trimmed by 2 bases and J by 8 bases, leaving 12 bases between them. Germline CDR1 reads MGHDK; CDR2 reads SYGVNS. This CDR3 is 13 amino acids long. CDR3 region: CASSEGQPWGYTF. CDR3 nucleotide sequence: TGTGCCAGCAGTGAAGGGCAGCCTTGGGGCTACACCTTC.

This clonotype was seen ten or more times. DNA for the CDR3: TGTGCCAGCAGGAGACTAGCGGGGGAGCTCTACGAGCAGTACTTC. It yields the protein CASRRLAGELYEQYF. V usage is TRBV2 and J usage is TRBJ2-7, with 12 bases that match TRBD2. V was clipped by 6 bases and J by 3 bases; unmatched bases: 6. Germline V gene lookup returns CDR1 SNHLY and CDR2 FYNNEI. The CDR3 consists of 15 residues.

There are many counts of this clonotype. V usage is TRBV6-1 and J usage is TRBJ1-6; tentatively, D is TRBD1 (5 bases). Trimming left V 6 bases short and J 10 bases short, with 13 bases between. Germline-derived CDR1 and CDR2 are MNHNS and SASEGT. CDR3 size: 13 residues. The DNA of the CDR3 is TGTGCCAGCAGCGCGGAGACAGAGTCACCCCTCCACTTT. It encodes CASSAETESPLHF.

This clonotype was seen ten or more times. The V gene is TRBV7-8, the J gene TRBJ2-1; D perhaps matches TRBD2 (5 bases). CDR1 is SGHVS and CDR2 is FQNEAQ in the germline V gene. The CDR3 loop spans 15 amino acids. Trimming shortened V by 5 bases and J by 0 bases, and 11 bases separated the two germline ends. The CDR3: CASSDLSVSYNEQFF. The DNA of the CDR3 is TGTGCCAGCAGCGATCTTAGCGTCTCCTACAATGAGCAGTTCTTC.

The rearrangement uses TRBV6-1 and TRBJ2-3; maybe TRBD1 (6 bases). Germline assignment: CDR1 MNHNS and CDR2 SASEGT. Trimming removed 8 bases at V and 3 bases at J, with 18 bases between. There are 15 residues in the CDR3. CDR3 DNA sequence: TGTGCCAGCCACCTAACAGGGCTCGGGACAGATACGCAGTATTTT. Translation gives CASHLTGLGTDTQYF.

This clonotype has ten or more counts. This sequence joins TRBV11-1 and TRBJ1-1; no clear D gene. The CDR3 length is 16 residues. Germline assignment: CDR1 SGHAT and CDR2 FQDESV (reference sequence). The V end was cut by 5 bases, the J end by 0 bases, with 16 bases between. The CDR3 DNA reads TGTGCCAGCAGCCGCGGAGGGAACCAAATGAACACTGAAGCTTTCTTT. Translated, it gives CASSRGGNQMNTEAFF.

This clonotype came up many times. This chain connects TRBV7-2 to TRBJ2-7; D gene uncertain. The germline V gene has CDR1 SGHTA and CDR2 FQGNSA. V was shortened by 2 bases and J by 3 bases, with 8 bases between the two germline ends. The CDR3 is 13 amino acids. The CDR3 DNA sequence: TGTGCCAGCAGCTTAAAGGTGCGCTACGAGCAGTACTTC. It is translated as CASSLKVRYEQYF.

This clonotype appeared many times. J is TRBJ1-1 and V is TRBV20-1, with TRBD1 matching 7 bases. This CDR3 contains 13 residues. CDR1 is DFQATT and CDR2 is SNEGSKA in the germline V gene (reference sequence). The ends lost 1 base at V and 3 bases at J; junction bases unmatched: 2. CDR3 region: CSARGGTDTEAFF. Here the CDR3 DNA reads TGCAGTGCTAGAGGCGGGACAGACACTGAAGCTTTCTTT.

This chain uses TRBV4-2 with TRBJ2-7, with TRBD2 matching 10 bases. With V trimmed by 0 bases and J by 2 bases, 4 bases remained unmatched. The CDR3 is 16 residues long. Germline loops: CDR1 LGHNA, CDR2 YNFKEQ. The CDR3 protein is CASSQDTSGKPYEQYF. CDR3 nucleotide sequence: TGTGCCAGCAGCCAAGATACTAGCGGGAAGCCCTACGAGCAGTACTTC.

The table lists this clonotype with many counts. The gene calls are TRBV2 and TRBJ1-6, with a possible D match to TRBD1 (5 bases). The V end was cut by 9 bases, the J end by 9 bases, with 15 bases between. Germline lookup yields CDR1 SNHLY and CDR2 FYNNEI. The CDR3 covers 13 residues. CDR3 region: CASRWDGSSPLHF. CDR3 DNA: TGTGCCAGTCGTTGGGACGGCAGTTCACCCCTCCACTTT.

This clonotype was observed a few times. V is TRBV5-1 and J is TRBJ2-5; weak D call: TRBD2 (6 bases). V shed 3 bases and J shed 1 base, with 10 bases lying between them. This CDR3 region has 14 residues. Germline assignment: CDR1 SGHRS and CDR2 YFSETQ. CDR3 in amino acids: CASSWGLVQETQYF. Here the CDR3 DNA reads TGCGCCAGCAGCTGGGGACTGGTCCAAGAGACCCAGTACTTC.

This clonotype showed up many times. The chain uses TRBV20-1 and TRBJ1-1; TRBD1 matches at 7 bases. Germline CDR1 reads DFQATT; CDR2 reads SNEGSKA (reference sequence). The CDR3 has 13 residues. The V segment lost 4 bases and the J segment 6 bases; nucleotides outside the gene matches: 8. CDR3 amino acids: CSAKRTGVAEAFF. The CDR3, as DNA: TGCAGTGCTAAACGCACAGGGGTGGCTGAAGCTTTCTTT.

This clonotype was counted at least ten times. The rearrangement uses TRBV25-1 and TRBJ2-3; maybe TRBD2 (5 bases). Trimming removed 10 bases at V and 14 bases at J, with 22 bases between. CDR3 length: 12 residues. Germline V gives CDR1 MGHDK, CDR2 SYGVNS. The CDR3 bases are TGTGCCACCAAGCGGACCGCTCTTATCCCGTATTTT. It codes for CATKRTALIPYF.

This clonotype was detected only a few times. This may come from a read error, since a much larger clone is one base off. This rearrangement joins TRBV7-9 to TRBJ2-3; D not resolved. Trimming took 6 bases from V and 8 from J, leaving 9 bases between them. Germline loops: CDR1 SEHNR, CDR2 FQNEAQ (reference sequence). CDR3 length equals 11 residues. As DNA, the CDR3 is TGTGCCAGCAGTTGGGGAAGTACGCAGTATTTT. This gives the protein CASSWGSTQYF.

This clonotype was seen more than once but under ten times. The chain has TRBV20-1 and TRBJ2-7; 7 nucleotides align to TRBD2. Germline V gene data show CDR1 as DFQATT and CDR2 as SNEGSKA (reference sequence). Losses at the gene ends were 3 bases for V and 3 bases for J; bases not matched to a gene: 14. This CDR3 contains 16 residues. CDR3 bases: TGCAGTGCTAGCAAACCGGGACGGACGGGAGGCTACGAGCAGTACTTC. Its protein product is CSASKPGRTGGYEQYF.

The V and J genes are TRBV5-4 and TRBJ2-2; possible D gene TRBD1, 6 bases. Trimming left V 0 bases short and J 4 bases short, with 19 bases between. The CDR3 has 18 amino acids. The germline V gene encodes CDR1 SGHNT and CDR2 YYREEE (reference sequence). For the CDR3, the DNA is TGTGCCAGCAGCTTGGGGCAGGGGCCCCTCCGTGGCACCGGGGAGCTGTTTTTT. Protein sequence: CASSLGQGPLRGTGELFF.

The rearrangement joins TRBV5-4 to TRBJ1-4; no clear D gene. Per the germline V gene, CDR1 is SGHNT and CDR2 is YYREEE (reference sequence). Between the trimmed V and J ends, which lost 0 bases and 0 bases, there was a span of 12 bases. The length of the CDR3 is 17 residues. The CDR3 DNA follows: TGTGCCAGCAGCTTGGCCAGATATGATACAACTAATGAAAAACTGTTTTTT. Amino acid sequence: CASSLARYDTTNEKLFF.

The gene calls are TRBV20-1 and TRBJ2-7; 9 bases are a match to TRBD1. V gave up 7 bases and J gave up 3 bases; unmatched junction bases: 13. The CDR3 has 15 amino acids. Looked up from germline, CDR1 is DFQATT and CDR2 is SNEGSKA (reference sequence). The DNA of the CDR3 is TGCAGTGTATTCAGACAGGGGGGGCTCCTCTACGAGCAGTACTTC. Translated: CSVFRQGGLLYEQYF.

The chain joins TRBV30 to TRBJ2-5; D gene unclear. The CDR3 runs 13 residues. Germline V lookup: CDR1 GTSNPN, CDR2 SVGIG (reference sequence). V was trimmed by 5 bases and J by 5 bases, leaving 15 bases between them. For the CDR3, the DNA is TGTGCCTGGGACGGAAGGGTGAGGGAGACCCAGTACTTC. This sequence encodes CAWDGRVRETQYF. The full variable domain, rest sourced from reference TRBV30 and TRBJ2-5, is SQTIHQWPATLVQPVGSPLSLECTVEGTSNPNLYWYRQAAGRGLQLLFYSVGIGQISSEVPQNLSASRPQDRQFILSSKKLLLSDSGFYLCAWDGRVRETQYFGPGTRLLVL.

The V and J genes are TRBV20-1 and TRBJ2-3, with 13 bases lining up with TRBD2. With 3 bases clipped from V and 4 bases from J, the junction kept 4 bases outside the gene matches. Germline V gene sequence: CDR1 DFQATT, CDR2 SNEGSKA (reference sequence). The CDR3 spans 15 residues. The CDR3 coding sequence is TGCAGTGCTAGCACTAGCGGGGGGGTCCCAGATACGCAGTATTTT. This sequence encodes CSASTSGGVPDTQYF.